The clone carrying this T cell receptor (beta chain) was detected a few times. Its specificity is unknown. The source of the sample is a study of identical twins. General study points: Models underestimated how often monozygotic twins shared out-of-frame TCR alpha.

There were only healthy Caucasians among the donors. A universal primer site arose from template switching, and cDNA bore unique molecular identifiers. Using its own MiXCR run on the 5' RACE reads, TCRdb lists one record per CDR3 protein. The data hold approximately 210,000 distinct CDR3 sequences, with roughly 9.4% observed a single time. Trimming pared 5 bases from V and 3 bases from J, leaving 14 bases between. The germline V gene has CDR1 SEHNR and CDR2 FQNEAQ (reference sequence). CDR3 length equals 14 residues. The chain employs TRBV7-9 and TRBJ2-7; possible D gene TRBD2, 6 bases. What was sequenced was memory (CD45RO+) T cells sorted from blood. This sequence originates from a woman aged 18-29 years in good health. The CDR3 loop is CASSVIGTLYEQYF. The CDR3 DNA reads as TGTGCCAGCAGCGTAATTGGGACTCTCTACGAGCAGTACTTC. Looking up the rest from reference TRBV7-9 and TRBJ2-7 gives the full variable domain: DTGVSQNPRHKITKRGQNVTFRCDPISEHNRLYWYRQTLGQGPEFLTYFQNEAQLEKSRLLSDRFSAERPKGSFSTLEIQRTEQGDSAMYLCASSVIGTLYEQYFGPGTRLTVT.